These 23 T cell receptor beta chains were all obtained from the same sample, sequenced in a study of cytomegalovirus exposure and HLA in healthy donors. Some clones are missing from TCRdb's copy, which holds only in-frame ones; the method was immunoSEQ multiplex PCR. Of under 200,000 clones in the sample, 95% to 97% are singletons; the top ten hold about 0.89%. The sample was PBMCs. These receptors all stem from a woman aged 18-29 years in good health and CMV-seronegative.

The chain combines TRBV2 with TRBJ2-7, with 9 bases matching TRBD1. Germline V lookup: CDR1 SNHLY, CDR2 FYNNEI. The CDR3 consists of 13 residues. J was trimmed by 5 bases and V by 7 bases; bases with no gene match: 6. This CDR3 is CASKQGAMDEQYF. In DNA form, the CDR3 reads TGTGCCAGCAAACAGGGGGCCATGGACGAGCAGTACTTC.

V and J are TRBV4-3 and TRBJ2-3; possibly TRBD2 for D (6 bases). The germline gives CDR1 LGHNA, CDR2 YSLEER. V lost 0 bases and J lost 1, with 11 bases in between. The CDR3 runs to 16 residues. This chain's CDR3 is CASSQDGGLGTDTQYF. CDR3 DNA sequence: TGCGCCAGCAGCCAAGATGGAGGGTTGGGCACAGATACGCAGTATTTT.

CDR3 coding DNA: TGCGCCAGCAGCCAAGATAGGCCTAGCTACTCCTACGAGCAGTACTTC. It translates to CASSQDRPSYSYEQYF. The chain carries TRBV4-3 and TRBJ2-7; maybe TRBD2 (5 bases). The length of the CDR3 is 16 residues. Trimming took 0 bases from V and 0 from J, leaving 12 bases between them. From germline, CDR1 is LGHNA and CDR2 YSLEER.

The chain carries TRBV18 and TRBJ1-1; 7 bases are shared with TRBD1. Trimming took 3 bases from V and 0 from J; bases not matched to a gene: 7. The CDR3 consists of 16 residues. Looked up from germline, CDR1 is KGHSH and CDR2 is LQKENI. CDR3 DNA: TGTGCCAGCTCACCCTGGGACAGCCTGATGAACACTGAAGCTTTCTTT. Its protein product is CASSPWDSLMNTEAFF.

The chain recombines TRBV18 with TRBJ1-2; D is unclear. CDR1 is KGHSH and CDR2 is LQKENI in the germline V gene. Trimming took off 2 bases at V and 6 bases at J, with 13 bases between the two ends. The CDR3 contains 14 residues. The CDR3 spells CASSPVNSNHGYTF. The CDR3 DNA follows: TGTGCCAGCTCACCAGTGAACTCCAACCATGGCTACACCTTC.

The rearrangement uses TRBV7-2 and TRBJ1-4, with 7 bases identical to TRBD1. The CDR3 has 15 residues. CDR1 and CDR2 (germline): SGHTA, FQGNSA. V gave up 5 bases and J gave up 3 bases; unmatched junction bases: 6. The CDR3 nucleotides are TGTGCCAGCAGCCGAATGGGACAGTCTAATGAAAAACTGTTTTTT. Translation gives CASSRMGQSNEKLFF.

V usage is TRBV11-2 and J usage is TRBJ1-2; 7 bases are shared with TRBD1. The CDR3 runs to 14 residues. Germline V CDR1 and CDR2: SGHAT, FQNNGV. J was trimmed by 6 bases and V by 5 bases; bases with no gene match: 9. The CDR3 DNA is TGTGCCAGCAGCCCGCGCCAGGGGGTGAATGGCTACACCTTC. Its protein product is CASSPRQGVNGYTF. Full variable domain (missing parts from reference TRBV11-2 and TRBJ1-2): EAGVAQSPRYKIIEKRQSVAFWCNPISGHATLYWYQQILGQGPKLLIQFQNNGVVDDSQLPKDRFSAERLKGVDSTLKIQPAKLEDSAVYLCASSPRQGVNGYTFGSGTRLTVV.

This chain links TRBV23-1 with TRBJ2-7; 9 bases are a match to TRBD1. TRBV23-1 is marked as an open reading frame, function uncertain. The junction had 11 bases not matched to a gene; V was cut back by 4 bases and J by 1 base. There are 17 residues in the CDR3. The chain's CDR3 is CASSPPPGQGKSYEQYF. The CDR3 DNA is TGCGCCAGCAGTCCTCCCCCGGGACAGGGAAAATCCTACGAGCAGTACTTC.

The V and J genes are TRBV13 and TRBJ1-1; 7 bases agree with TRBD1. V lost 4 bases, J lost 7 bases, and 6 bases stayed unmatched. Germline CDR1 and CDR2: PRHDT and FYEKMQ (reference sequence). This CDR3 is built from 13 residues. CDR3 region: CASSSGTDVEAFF. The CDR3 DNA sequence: TGTGCCAGCAGCTCTGGGACAGATGTTGAAGCTTTCTTT.

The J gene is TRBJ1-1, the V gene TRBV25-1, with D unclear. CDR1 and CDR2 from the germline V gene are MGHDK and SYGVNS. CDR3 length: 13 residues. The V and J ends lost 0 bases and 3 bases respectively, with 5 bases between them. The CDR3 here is CASSEYEDTEAFF. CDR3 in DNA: TGTGCCAGCAGTGAATATGAGGACACTGAAGCTTTCTTT.

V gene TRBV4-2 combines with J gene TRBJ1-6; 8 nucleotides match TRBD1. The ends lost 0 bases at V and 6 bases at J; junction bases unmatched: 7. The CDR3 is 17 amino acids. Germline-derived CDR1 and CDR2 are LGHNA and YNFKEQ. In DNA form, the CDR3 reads TGTGCCAGCAGCCAAGAGGCGACAGGGGTGAGTAATTCACCCCTCCACTTT. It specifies CASSQEATGVSNSPLHF.

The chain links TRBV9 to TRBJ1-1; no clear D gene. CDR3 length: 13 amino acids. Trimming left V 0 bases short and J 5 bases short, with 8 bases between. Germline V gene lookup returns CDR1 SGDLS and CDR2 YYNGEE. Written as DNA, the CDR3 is TGTGCCAGCAGCGTAGAGATGAGGACTGAAGCTTTCTTT. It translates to CASSVEMRTEAFF.

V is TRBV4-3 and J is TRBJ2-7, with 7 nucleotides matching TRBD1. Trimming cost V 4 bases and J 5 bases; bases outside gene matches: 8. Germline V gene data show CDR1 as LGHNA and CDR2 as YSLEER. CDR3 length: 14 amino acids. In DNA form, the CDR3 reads TGCGCCAGCAGCCGCCAACAGGGGCCCCACGAGCAGTACTTC. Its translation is CASSRQQGPHEQYF.

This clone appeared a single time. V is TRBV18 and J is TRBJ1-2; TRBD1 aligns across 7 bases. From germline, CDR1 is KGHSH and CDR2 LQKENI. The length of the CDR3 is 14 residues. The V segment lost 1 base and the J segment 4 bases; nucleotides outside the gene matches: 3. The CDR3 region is CASSPQGAGYGYTF. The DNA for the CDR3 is TGTGCCAGCTCACCACAGGGGGCTGGCTATGGCTACACCTTC.

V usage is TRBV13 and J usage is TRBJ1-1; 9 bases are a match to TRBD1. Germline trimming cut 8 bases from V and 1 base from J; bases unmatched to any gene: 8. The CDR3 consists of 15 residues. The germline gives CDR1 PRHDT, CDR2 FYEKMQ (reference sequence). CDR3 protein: CASWGQGPRNTEAFF. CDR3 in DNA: TGTGCCAGCTGGGGACAGGGACCCCGGAACACTGAAGCTTTCTTT.

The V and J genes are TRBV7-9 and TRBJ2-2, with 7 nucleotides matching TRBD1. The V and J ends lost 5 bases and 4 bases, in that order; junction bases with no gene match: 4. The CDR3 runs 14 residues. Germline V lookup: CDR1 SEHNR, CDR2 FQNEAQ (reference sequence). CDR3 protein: CASSSRQGTGELFF. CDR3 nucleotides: TGTGCCAGCAGCAGCCGACAGGGCACCGGGGAGCTGTTTTTT.

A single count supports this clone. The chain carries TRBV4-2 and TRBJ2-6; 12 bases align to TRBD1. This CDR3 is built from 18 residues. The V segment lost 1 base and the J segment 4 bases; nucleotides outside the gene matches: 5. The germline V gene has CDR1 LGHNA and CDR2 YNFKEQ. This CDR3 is CASSQGGQGASGANVLTF. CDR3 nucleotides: TGTGCCAGCAGCCAAGGGGGACAGGGGGCGAGCGGGGCCAACGTCCTGACTTTC.

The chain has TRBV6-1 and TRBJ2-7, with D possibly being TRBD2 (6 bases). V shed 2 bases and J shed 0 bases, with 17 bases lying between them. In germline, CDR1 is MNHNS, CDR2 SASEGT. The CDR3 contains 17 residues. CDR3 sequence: CASSESFRDFYSYEQYF. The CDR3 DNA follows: TGTGCCAGCAGTGAATCCTTTCGGGACTTCTACTCCTACGAGCAGTACTTC.

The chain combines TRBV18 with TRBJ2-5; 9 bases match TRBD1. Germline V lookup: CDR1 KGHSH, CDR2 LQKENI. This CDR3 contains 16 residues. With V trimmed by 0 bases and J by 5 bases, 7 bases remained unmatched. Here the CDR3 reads CASSPPGTGNWETQYF. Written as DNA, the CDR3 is TGTGCCAGCTCACCACCCGGGACAGGGAATTGGGAGACCCAGTACTTC.

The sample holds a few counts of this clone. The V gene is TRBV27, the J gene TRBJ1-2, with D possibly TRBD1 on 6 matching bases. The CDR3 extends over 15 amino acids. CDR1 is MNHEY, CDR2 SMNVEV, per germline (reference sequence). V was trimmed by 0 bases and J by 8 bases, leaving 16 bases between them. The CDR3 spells CASSLSRGGGKGYTF. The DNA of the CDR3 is TGTGCCAGCAGTTTATCGAGGGGGGGCGGCAAAGGCTACACCTTC.

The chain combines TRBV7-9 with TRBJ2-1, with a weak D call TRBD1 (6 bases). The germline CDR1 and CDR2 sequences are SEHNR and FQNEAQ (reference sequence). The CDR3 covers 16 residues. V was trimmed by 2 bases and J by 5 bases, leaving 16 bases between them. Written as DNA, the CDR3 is TGTGCCAGCAGCTTAAACAGGGTAGGGACCCACAATGAGCAGTTCTTC. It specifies CASSLNRVGTHNEQFF.

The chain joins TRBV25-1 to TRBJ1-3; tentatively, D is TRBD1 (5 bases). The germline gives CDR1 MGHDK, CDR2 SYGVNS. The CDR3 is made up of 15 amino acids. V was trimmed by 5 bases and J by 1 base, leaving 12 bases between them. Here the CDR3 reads CASSIPAGSGNTIYF. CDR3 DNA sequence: TGTGCCAGCAGTATACCCGCAGGGTCTGGAAACACCATATATTTT.

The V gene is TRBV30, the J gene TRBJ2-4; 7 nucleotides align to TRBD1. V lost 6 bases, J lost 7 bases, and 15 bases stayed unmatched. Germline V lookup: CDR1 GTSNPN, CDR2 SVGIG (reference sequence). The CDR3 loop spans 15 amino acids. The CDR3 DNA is TGTGCCTGCTTAGGACAGGACATCCCATTCAACATTCAGTACTTC. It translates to CACLGQDIPFNIQYF.